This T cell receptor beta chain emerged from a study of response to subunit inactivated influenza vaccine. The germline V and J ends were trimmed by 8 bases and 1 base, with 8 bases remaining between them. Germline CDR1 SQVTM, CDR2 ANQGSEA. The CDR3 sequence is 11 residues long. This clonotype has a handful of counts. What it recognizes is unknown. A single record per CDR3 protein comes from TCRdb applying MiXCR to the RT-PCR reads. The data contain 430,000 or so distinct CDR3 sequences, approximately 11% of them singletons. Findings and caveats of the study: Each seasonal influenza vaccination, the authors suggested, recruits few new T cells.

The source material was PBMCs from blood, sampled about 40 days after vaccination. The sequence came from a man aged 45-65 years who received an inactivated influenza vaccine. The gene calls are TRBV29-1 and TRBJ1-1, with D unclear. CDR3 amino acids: CSIRTNTEAFF. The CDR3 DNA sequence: TGCAGCATCAGGACGAACACTGAAGCTTTCTTT.